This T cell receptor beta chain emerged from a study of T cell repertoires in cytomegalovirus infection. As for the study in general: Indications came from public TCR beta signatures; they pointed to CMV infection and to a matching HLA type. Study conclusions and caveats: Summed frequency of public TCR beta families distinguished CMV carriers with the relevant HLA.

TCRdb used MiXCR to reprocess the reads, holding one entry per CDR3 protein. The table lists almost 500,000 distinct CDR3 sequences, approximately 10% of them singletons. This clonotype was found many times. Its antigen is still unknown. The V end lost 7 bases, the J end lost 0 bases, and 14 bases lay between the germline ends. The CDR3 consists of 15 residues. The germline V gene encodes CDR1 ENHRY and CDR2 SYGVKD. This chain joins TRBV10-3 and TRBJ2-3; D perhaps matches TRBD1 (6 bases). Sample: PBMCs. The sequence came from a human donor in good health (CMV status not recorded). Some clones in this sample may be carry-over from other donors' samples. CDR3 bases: TGTGCCATCAATCGGGGCAGGGGTAGCACAGATACGCAGTATTTT. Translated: CAINRGRGSTDTQYF.